This TCR beta chain was observed in a study of response to subunit inactivated influenza vaccine. Study conclusions and caveats: Authors suggested few new T cells are recruited by each seasonal influenza vaccination.

Via MiXCR, TCRdb re-called the RT-PCR reads, giving one row per CDR3 protein. In the table there are 450,000 to 600,000 distinct CDR3 sequences, approximately 16% of which are singletons. Germline assignment: CDR1 ENHRY and CDR2 SYGVKD. This CDR3 region has 16 residues. V lost 0 bases and J 0 bases, leaving 11 bases between the germline ends. This clonotype was found a few times. Its antigen remains unknown. The genes are TRBV10-3 and TRBJ1-2; D gene ambiguous. The sample was CD4+ T cells sorted from PBMCs, taken less than 25 months after vaccination. The sequence derives from a man between 50 and 75 years old who received an inactivated influenza vaccine. The CDR3 is CAISESLGRTNYGYTF. CDR3 DNA: TGTGCCATCAGTGAGTCCTTAGGGAGAACTAACTATGGCTACACCTTC.